This TCR beta chain is drawn from a study of regulatory T cells in long-lasting Graves disease. Findings of the study overall: Among the persistent patients, thousands of public clonotypes were shared, more than the roughly 900 shared among new patients.

According to the study, TCR beta libraries were built with iRepertoire HTBI primers and CDR3-region Arm-PCR. In TCRdb, the multiplex PCR reads were re-called with MiXCR into one record per CDR3 protein. This sample has approximately 210,000 distinct CDR3 sequences; 15% to 20% occur once, and the top ten carry more than 20%. In germline, CDR1 is KGHSH, CDR2 LQKENI. CDR3 length equals 14 residues. With 2 bases clipped from V and 6 bases from J, the junction kept 6 bases outside the gene matches. In its sample, this clonotype was seen many times. Its antigen is not identified. Indicated time point: newly diagnosed GD, antithyroid drugs for less than 3 months. Generation of the TCR library employed RNA extracted from PBMCs.

This clonotype was sampled from a female donor with Graves disease. The chain recombines TRBV18 with TRBJ1-2, with TRBD1 identical over 7 bases. Sequenced here: peripheral blood mononuclear cells (PBMCs), sampled at new diagnosis, from a patient treated with antithyroid drugs. The CDR3 coding sequence is TGTGCCAGCTCACCATTACCACAGGGGCATGGCTACACCTTC. Protein sequence: CASSPLPQGHGYTF.